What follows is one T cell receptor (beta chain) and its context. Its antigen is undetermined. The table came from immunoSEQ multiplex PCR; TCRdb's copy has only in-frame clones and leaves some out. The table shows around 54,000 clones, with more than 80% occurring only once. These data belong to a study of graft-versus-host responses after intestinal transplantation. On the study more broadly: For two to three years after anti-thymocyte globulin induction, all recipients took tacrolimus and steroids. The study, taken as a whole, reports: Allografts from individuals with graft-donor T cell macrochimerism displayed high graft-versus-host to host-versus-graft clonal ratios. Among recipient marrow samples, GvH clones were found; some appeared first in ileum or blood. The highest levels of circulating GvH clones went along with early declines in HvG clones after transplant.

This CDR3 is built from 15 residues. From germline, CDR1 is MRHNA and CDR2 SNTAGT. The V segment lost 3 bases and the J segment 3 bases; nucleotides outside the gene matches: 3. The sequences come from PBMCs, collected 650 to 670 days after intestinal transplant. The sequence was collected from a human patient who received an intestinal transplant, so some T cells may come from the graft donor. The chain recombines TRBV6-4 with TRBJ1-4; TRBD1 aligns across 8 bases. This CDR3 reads CASSETGGPNEKLFF. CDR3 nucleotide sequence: TGTGCCAGCAGTGAAACAGGGGGACCTAATGAAAAACTGTTTTTT.